The TCR beta chain described here comes from a study of regulatory T cells in long-lasting Graves disease. Study-level findings and limits: Sharing of public clonotypes was greater in persistent patients (roughly 2,600) than in new patients (around 1,000). TCR diversity was lower in persistent Graves' patients (versus newly diagnosed ones).

Time point of the sample: persistent/refractory GD, antithyroid drugs over 5 years with positive TRAb. TCR sequences were obtained from RNA taken from PBMCs. One endocrinology department in Xi'an, China, was where patients came from. Construction of TCR beta libraries relied on iRepertoire HTBI primers and on Arm-PCR targeting CDR3 regions. TCRdb itself ran the multiplex PCR reads through MiXCR, one entry per CDR3 protein. The data hold roughly 450,000 distinct CDR3 sequences, with less than 25% observed a single time. Comment on this clonotype: What it binds is unknown.

Source: peripheral blood mononuclear cells (PBMCs), taken when the disease was refractory, from a patient treated with antithyroid drugs. This clonotype originated in a female donor with Graves disease.

The CDR3 is CASSDPGPLNYGYTF. In DNA, the CDR3 is TGTGCCAGCAGCGACCCGGGGCCCCTCAACTATGGCTACACCTTC. The chain employs TRBV6-2 or TRBV6-3 and TRBJ1-2; D may be TRBD1 (5 bases). The germline V gene encodes CDR1 MNHEY and CDR2 SVGEGT. This CDR3 is 15 amino acids long. V was shortened by 6 bases and J by 2 bases, with 16 bases between the two germline ends.